The subject of this entry is one TCR beta chain. CDR3 size: 15 residues. V gave up 4 bases and J gave up 5 bases; unmatched junction bases: 8. Germline assignment: CDR1 KGHSH and CDR2 LQKENI. Authors' data handling: Nucleated cell number was recorded as an estimate derived from reference gene primer amplification. The data were produced by immunoSEQ multiplex PCR, yet TCRdb's version contains in-frame clones alone and is incomplete. Clonal size and the V and J genes are those of that table, whereas D and trimming came from the DNA. The table records fewer than 250,000 clones, around 83% of them present only once. The data belong to a study of blood T cell repertoires in COVID-19.

The rearrangement joins TRBV18 to TRBJ1-2; TRBD1 aligns across 9 bases. Sample: peripheral blood. The origin of this receptor is a man in his fifties or sixties with active or convalescent COVID-19. CDR3 nucleotides: TGTGCCAGCTCACTGGGGACAGGGTTGGATTATGGCTACACCTTC. It translates to CASSLGTGLDYGYTF.